The 15 T cell receptor beta chains in this list originate from one sample, sequenced in a study of Ad26.COV2.S vaccination and SARS-CoV-2 variants. This table comes from immunoSEQ multiplex PCR, and its TCRdb copy is limited to in-frame clones, with some not included. The sample gives 350,000 to 400,000 clones, less than 90% of which show up once; 3.5% is in the top ten. As to treatment: around 19 received Ad26.COV2.S at low or high dose, single or two shots; 5 received placebo; per-sample allocation not given. Day 63 after the first injection of vaccine or placebo was the sampling time. Specimen: peripheral blood, collected in a trial of Ad26.COV2.S vaccine versus placebo. These receptors were collected from a person aged 18-60 years who received the Ad26.COV2.S COVID-19 vaccine or a placebo.

V usage is TRBV6-2 or TRBV6-3 and J usage is TRBJ1-1; weak D call: TRBD1 (6 bases). V lost 5 bases, J lost 7 bases, and 17 bases lay in between. Germline V gene data show CDR1 as MNHEY and CDR2 as SVGEGT. CDR3 size: 14 residues. In DNA, the CDR3 is TGTGCCAGCAGTGGGGGGGCCGCGGGCAATGAAGCTTTCTTT. The encoded protein is CASSGGAAGNEAFF.

The chain employs TRBV3-1 (or the pseudogene TRBV3-2) and TRBJ2-5; a possible D gene is TRBD2 (5 bases). Deletions cut 1 base from V and 9 bases from J, with 12 bases between. The CDR3 runs 13 residues. Per the germline V gene, CDR1 is LGHDT and CDR2 is YNNKEL (reference sequence). CDR3 nucleotide sequence: TGTGCCAGCAGCCAAGTGGGGAGCCAGGCCCAGTACTTC. Translated: CASSQVGSQAQYF.

This clone was counted a few times. The gene calls are TRBV7-2 and TRBJ2-5, with TRBD2 matching over 11 bases. CDR3 length equals 16 residues. The germline gives CDR1 SGHTA, CDR2 FQGNSA. The ends lost 2 bases at V and 6 bases at J; junction bases unmatched: 8. The CDR3 sequence is CASSLSPLAGEKTQYF. In DNA form, the CDR3 reads TGTGCCAGCAGCTTATCCCCACTAGCGGGGGAAAAGACCCAGTACTTC.

This rearrangement joins TRBV27 to TRBJ2-7; 9 bases agree with TRBD1. The CDR3 consists of 14 residues. Germline CDR1 MNHEY, CDR2 SMNVEV (reference sequence). After removal of 6 bases from V and 7 bases from J, the junction contained 10 bases not matched to a gene. In nucleotides, the CDR3 is TGTGCCAGCAGATCCCGGGACAGGGTCTGGGAGCAGTACTTC. This sequence encodes CASRSRDRVWEQYF.

This clone was seen more than once but under ten times. This chain links TRBV10-2 with TRBJ2-2; 9 bases map to TRBD1. The J segment lost 6 bases and the V segment lost 4 bases, leaving 9 bases of the junction unmatched. Germline V lookup: CDR1 WSHSY, CDR2 SAAADI. The length of the CDR3 is 16 residues. The CDR3, as DNA: TGCGCCAGCAGTGGGGTGGGACAGGGAAGATCCGGGGAGCTGTTTTTT. Translated, it gives CASSGVGQGRSGELFF.

This chain connects TRBV19 to TRBJ2-3; a possible D gene is TRBD1 (6 bases). Germline CDR1 reads LNHDA; CDR2 reads SQIVND (reference sequence). This CDR3 has 14 amino acids. Trimming took 5 bases from V and 2 from J, leaving 11 bases between them. Here the CDR3 DNA reads TGTGCCAGTAGTGAGAGGGACACCACAGATACGCAGTATTTT. This codes for CASSERDTTDTQYF.

This chain uses TRBV19 with TRBJ2-2; D is tentatively TRBD1 or TRBD2 (6 bases each). The CDR3 covers 14 residues. Trimming took off 6 bases at V and 3 bases at J, with 11 bases between the two ends. Germline V gene lookup returns CDR1 LNHDA and CDR2 SQIVND (reference sequence). Written as DNA, the CDR3 is TGTGCCAGTAGAGCAAGGGGGGACACCGGGGAGCTGTTTTTT. Translated: CASRARGDTGELFF.

The CDR3 nucleotides read TGTGCCAGCAGCATTCTACCCTACGAGCAGTACTTC. As protein: CASSILPYEQYF. The chain carries TRBV5-6 and TRBJ2-7, with D unclear. V lost 4 bases and J lost 2, with 7 bases in between. Germline CDR1 SGHDT, CDR2 YYEEEE. The CDR3 is 12 residues long. Supplemented by reference TRBV5-6 and TRBJ2-7, the full variable domain reads DAGVTQSPTHLIKTRGQQVTLRCSPKSGHDTVSWYQQALGQGPQFIFQYYEEEERQRGNFPDRFSGHQFPNYSSELNVNALLLGDSALYLCASSILPYEQYFGPGTRLTVT.

This rearrangement joins TRBV24-1 to TRBJ1-1; D unclear. The V gene lost 9 bases and the J gene lost 6 bases, with 16 bases spanning the gap. Germline V gene data show CDR1 as KGHDR and CDR2 as SFDVKD. The CDR3 totals 13 residues. CDR3 DNA sequence: TGTGCCACCCAAGACCCGGGAGTCGCTGAAGCTTTCTTT. Residues: CATQDPGVAEAFF.

This clone came up once. The rearrangement joins TRBV7-9 to TRBJ2-7; TRBD1 matches 8 bases. The CDR3 sequence is 16 residues long. With 1 base clipped from V and 1 base from J, the junction kept 6 bases outside the gene matches. Germline loops: CDR1 SEHNR, CDR2 FQNEAQ (reference sequence). The CDR3 DNA is TGTGCCAGCAGCTTAGTCTCTGGACAGGGTTCCTACGAGCAGTACTTC. Translated, it gives CASSLVSGQGSYEQYF.

Comment on this clone: Other DNA sequences from this sample encode an identical CDR3 as well. V is TRBV10-2 and J is TRBJ1-2; the D gene is possibly TRBD1 (6 bases). The CDR3 totals 14 residues. CDR1 and CDR2 from the germline V gene are WSHSY and SAAADI. With 2 bases removed from V and 5 bases from J, the gap between germline ends came to 12 bases. This chain's CDR3 is CASSETGLGYGYTF. DNA of the CDR3: TGCGCCAGCAGTGAGACAGGGTTAGGATATGGCTACACCTTC.

The genes are TRBV19 and TRBJ2-1, with D maybe TRBD1 (6 bases). The CDR3 has 15 residues. Germline V lookup: CDR1 LNHDA, CDR2 SQIVND (reference sequence). The V gene lost 3 bases and the J gene lost 4 bases, with 13 bases spanning the gap. CDR3 nucleotide sequence: TGTGCCAGTAGTATCAGGGGTCTAGTATACAATGAGCAGTTCTTC. Protein sequence: CASSIRGLVYNEQFF.

The rearrangement joins TRBV30 to TRBJ1-1; D is unclear. CDR3 length: 13 residues. Germline values: CDR1 GTSNPN, CDR2 SVGIG (reference sequence). The V end lost 2 bases, the J end lost 5 bases, and 12 bases lay between the germline ends. DNA for the CDR3: TGTGCCTGGAGTCTGTCCCGCAGGACTGAAGCTTTCTTT. It specifies CAWSLSRRTEAFF.

CDR3 protein: CSASRQPEAFF. The CDR3, as DNA: TGCAGTGCTAGCCGACAGCCTGAAGCTTTCTTT. The chain joins TRBV20-1 to TRBJ1-1; D may be TRBD1 (5 bases). Germline CDR1 is DFQATT and CDR2 is SNEGSKA (reference sequence). There are 11 residues in the CDR3. V gave up 3 bases and J gave up 6 bases, with 8 bases separating them.

In nucleotides, the CDR3 is TGCGCCAGCAGCCCGGGTCGGGACAGGCTAACTTACGAGCAGTACTTC. This translates into CASSPGRDRLTYEQYF. The V and J genes are TRBV4-1 and TRBJ2-7; 8 bases match TRBD1. The CDR3 has 16 amino acids. Germline V lookup: CDR1 MGHRA, CDR2 YSYEKL. Trimming removed 4 bases from V and 4 bases from J; junction bases left unmatched: 12.